This T cell receptor (beta chain) appears in the sequencing data of a study of blood T cell repertoires in COVID-19 (dated by TCRdb to 2020 to 2022). Looking at the study overall: Collaborator samples came from the United States, Italy and Spain and covered acute and convalescent phases of COVID-19. A de-identified subject ID, COVID-19 status, age in years and sex were almost always included in the sample metadata. Where HLA class I and class II types were available, the types were taken from metadata supplied by the sample provider, not from assay-based typing. The material from the prospective study consisted of cDNA or gDNA derived from T cells, B-cell-depleted T cells, or PBMCs. The samples were drawn from two sources: the first 160 participants of the ongoing ImmuneRACE study, and approximately 1,300 subjects contributed by 6 global collaborators. The dataset comprised deeply sampled blood TCRbeta repertoires from subjects exposed to, actively infected with, or recovered from COVID-19. The repertoires were released in a freely available public database meant as a resource for research on the immune response to SARS-CoV-2. Overall results and qualifications from the work: The amount of clinical and demographic metadata varied by source and participant and was provided uncurated.

Another Seattle source contributed samples from volunteer blood donors who had recovered from COVID-19. Whole blood was collected in K2EDTA tubes by collaborating institutions according to the institutions' own protocols. For TCRbeta analysis, collaborators shipped samples in one of three forms: frozen whole blood, isolated PBMCs, or DNA extracted from either of those sample types. Trimming removed 5 bases from V and 11 bases from J, leaving 19 bases between the germline ends. The germline V gene sets CDR1 to SGHTA and CDR2 to FQGNSA. Taken from cysteine to phenylalanine, the CDR3 has 15 residues. Only CDR3 DNA is held: 45 bases, read in frame from base 1. Comment on this clone: What this receptor recognizes is not known. Base qualities are not provided; no much larger clone lies one nucleotide away.

TCRbeta CDR3 regions were amplified from genomic DNA using the immunoSEQ Assay, a bias-controlled multiplex PCR. The paper's processing steps were these. The number of nucleated cells in each sample was estimated by amplification of reference gene primers within the assay. Sequence reads were collapsed and filtered to measure the absolute abundance of every unique TCRbeta CDR3 rearrangement. For each sample, productive Simpson clonality was calculated by taking the square root of Simpson's diversity index across productive rearrangements. Here the immuneACCESS table is served through TCRdb, limited to in-frame sequences with V and J called. Missing clones are a known gap in these copies; in checked studies unresolved V genes cover under half, and the rest lacks a known reason. Clone size and the V and J calls come from that table; the DNA yielded D and trimming. This sample holds under 300,000 clones; 80% to 90% were observed only once. In total, the top ten clones hold 2% to 2.5% of the sample.

The material sequenced was peripheral blood. The chain was built from TRBV7-2 and TRBJ1-6; possibly the D gene is TRBD1, per 6 matching bases. The sequence was obtained from a man aged 35-49 years who had recovered from COVID-19. The nucleotide sequence reads as follows: TGTGCCAGCAGCCTACGACAGGTGTCCCTTCCACCCCTCCACTTT. Translated, this gives CASSLRQVSLPPLHF.